This TCR beta chain came from a study of OX40 agonist ivuxolimab in advanced cancers. The assay was immunoSEQ multiplex PCR, and TCRdb's table has in-frame clones only and misses some. The top ten hold roughly 2.7% of the sample, which has over 30,000 clones, roughly 80% seen once. The CDR3 loop spans 13 amino acids. The V end was cut by 3 bases, the J end by 4 bases, with 9 bases between. Germline V gene sequence: CDR1 MRHNA, CDR2 SNTAGT. Sequenced here: CD4+ or CD8+ T cells sorted from blood, sampled in a trial of the OX40 agonist ivuxolimab. The chain couples TRBV6-4 to TRBJ1-1; D gene uncertain. The source of this sequence is an adult with an advanced solid tumor such as melanoma, head and neck, liver or kidney cancer. In DNA form, the CDR3 reads TGTGCCAGCAGTGATCACGCGGGCACTGAAGCTTTCTTT. Translation: CASSDHAGTEAFF.